These 30 T cell receptor beta chains share one sample of origin, sequenced in a study of blood T cell repertoires in COVID-19. The method was immunoSEQ multiplex PCR; TCRdb's version includes in-frame clones alone and lacks a portion of them. The data show more than 150,000 clones, about 87% seen once. Sequences were obtained from peripheral blood. These TCRs come from a man aged 40-49 years with active or convalescent COVID-19.

This CDR3 reads CASSKGQGAETQYF. In DNA form, the CDR3 reads TGTGCCAGCAGCAAAGGACAGGGAGCGGAGACCCAGTACTTC. The rearrangement links TRBV6-5 to TRBJ2-5; 8 bases match TRBD1. Germline values: CDR1 MNHEY, CDR2 SVGAGI. The CDR3 is 14 amino acids. The V and J ends lost 6 bases and 5 bases, in that order; junction bases with no gene match: 8.

V usage is TRBV25-1 and J usage is TRBJ1-2, with a weak D call TRBD1 (6 bases). Germline CDR1 and CDR2: MGHDK and SYGVNS. V was clipped by 6 bases and J by 6 bases, with 14 bases between them. This CDR3 comprises 13 residues. The CDR3 here is CASSEKAGDGYTF. CDR3 in DNA: TGTGCCAGCAGCGAAAAGGCAGGGGATGGCTACACCTTC.

The chain carries TRBV6-6 and TRBJ1-6; a weak D match, TRBD1 (5 bases). V was cut by 7 bases and J by 9 bases, with 22 bases left in between. Germline V lookup: CDR1 MNHNY, CDR2 SVGAGI (reference sequence). This CDR3 is built from 16 residues. In DNA, the CDR3 is TGTGCCAGCACCGACCTTCGGGCAGGGTGGGCTTCACCCCTCCACTTT. This sequence encodes CASTDLRAGWASPLHF.

The CDR3 loop is CASTALGQLGVDEQYF. DNA of the CDR3: TGTGCCAGCACCGCCCTAGGACAGTTGGGGGTGGACGAGCAGTACTTC. This chain joins TRBV3-1 (or the pseudogene TRBV3-2) and TRBJ2-7; a weak D match, TRBD1 (6 bases). Germline V gives CDR1 LGHDT, CDR2 YNNKEL (reference sequence). V was cut by 7 bases and J by 5 bases, with 24 bases left in between. This CDR3 has 16 residues.

V gene TRBV9 combines with J gene TRBJ1-2; no definite D call. The V gene lost 0 bases and the J gene lost 4 bases, with 13 bases spanning the gap. Germline V gene data show CDR1 as SGDLS and CDR2 as YYNGEE. This CDR3 region has 15 residues. Here the CDR3 DNA reads TGTGCCAGCAGCGTAGGCGGAGGGCCGAGCTATGGCTACACCTTC. Its translation: CASSVGGGPSYGYTF.

The chain uses TRBV27 and TRBJ1-3, with a tentative D call TRBD1 (6 bases). Germline assignment: CDR1 MNHEY and CDR2 SMNVEV (reference sequence). V lost 10 bases to trimming and J lost 0 bases, with 19 bases between them. The CDR3 consists of 16 residues. CDR3 region: CANVQGRVSSGNTIYF. The CDR3 nucleotides are TGTGCCAACGTACAGGGACGGGTAAGCTCTGGAAACACCATATATTTT.

The chain uses TRBV28 and TRBJ2-3; D call uncertain. This CDR3 is built from 14 residues. The germline V and J ends were trimmed by 5 bases and 0 bases, with 9 bases remaining between them. CDR1 and CDR2 from the germline V gene are MDHEN and SYDVKM. The CDR3 region is CASSPPTSTDTQYF. CDR3 in DNA: TGTGCCAGCAGTCCGCCGACTAGCACAGATACGCAGTATTTT.

The chain combines TRBV29-1 with TRBJ1-1, with 9 bases lining up with TRBD1. Trimming removed 2 bases from V and 2 bases from J; junction bases left unmatched: 6. Germline V CDR1 and CDR2: SQVTM, ANQGSEA. This CDR3 region has 15 residues. The CDR3 loop is CSVESPGQGNTEAFF. In nucleotides, the CDR3 is TGCAGCGTTGAATCCCCGGGACAGGGAAACACTGAAGCTTTCTTT.

Here the CDR3 DNA reads TGTGCCAGTGCAGCGACCTGGGAGCCCCAGCATTTT. It is translated as CASAATWEPQHF. The V call is TRBV28, the J call TRBJ1-5; D is uncertain. Germline values: CDR1 MDHEN, CDR2 SYDVKM. The CDR3 length is 12 residues. V lost 9 bases and J lost 8, with 14 bases in between. Based on the CDR3 plus reference TRBV28 and TRBJ1-5, the full variable domain is DVKVTQSSRYLVKRTGEKVFLECVQDMDHENMFWYRQDPGLGLRLIYFSYDVKMKEKGDIPEGYSVSREKKERFSLILESASTNQTSMYLCASAATWEPQHFGDGTRLSIL.

This chain uses TRBV5-6 with TRBJ2-3, with 10 bases lining up with TRBD1. From germline, CDR1 is SGHDT and CDR2 YYEEEE. The CDR3 runs 16 residues. Losses at the gene ends were 3 bases for V and 4 bases for J; bases not matched to a gene: 8. The chain's CDR3 is CASSSYGTGAADTQYF. CDR3 DNA: TGTGCCAGCAGCTCCTACGGGACAGGGGCAGCAGATACGCAGTATTTT.

CDR3 DNA sequence: TGTGCCAGCAGCCCTAGGACAGGGCCAGCAACTAATGAAAAACTGTTTTTT. Protein product: CASSPRTGPATNEKLFF. The chain is built from TRBV9 and TRBJ1-4; 8 positions match TRBD1. After removal of 4 bases from V and 0 bases from J, the junction contained 8 bases not matched to a gene. Germline V gene sequence: CDR1 SGDLS, CDR2 YYNGEE. The CDR3 extends over 17 amino acids.

The chain uses TRBV3-1 (or the pseudogene TRBV3-2) and TRBJ2-2; 7 positions agree with TRBD2. CDR1 is LGHDT, CDR2 YNNKEL, per germline (reference sequence). V shed 0 bases, J shed 3 bases, and the junction held 7 bases outside the gene matches. The CDR3 runs to 17 residues. CDR3 nucleotide sequence: TGTGCCAGCAGCCAAGATCCCGGGACTACGTACACCGGGGAGCTGTTTTTT. Its translation is CASSQDPGTTYTGELFF.

This clone occurred a few times. The V call is TRBV6-5, the J call TRBJ1-3, with 7 nucleotides matching TRBD1. V lost 5 bases to trimming and J lost 4 bases; unmatched junction nucleotides: 8. CDR3 length: 15 residues. Germline V gene lookup returns CDR1 MNHEY and CDR2 SVGAGI. CDR3 in amino acids: CASSNTGVSGNTIYF. The DNA for the CDR3 is TGTGCCAGCAGTAACACAGGGGTATCGGGAAACACCATATATTTT.

The chain is built from TRBV11-2 and TRBJ1-5; 7 bases align to TRBD1. Germline lookup yields CDR1 SGHAT and CDR2 FQNNGV. CDR3 size: 17 residues. V lost 5 bases, J lost 0 bases, and 10 bases stayed unmatched. The CDR3 here is CASSQPPGTVSNQPQHF. CDR3 coding DNA: TGTGCCAGCAGCCAGCCACCGGGGACAGTTAGCAATCAGCCCCAGCATTTT.

The chain recombines TRBV19 with TRBJ1-1; the match to TRBD1 covers 7 bases. Germline-derived CDR1 and CDR2 are LNHDA and SQIVND (reference sequence). Trimming removed 5 bases from V and 5 bases from J; junction bases left unmatched: 8. The CDR3 runs to 14 residues. CDR3: CASSLRTGGTEAFF. The CDR3, as DNA: TGTGCCAGTAGTTTACGGACAGGTGGGACTGAAGCTTTCTTT.

The chain has TRBV19 and TRBJ1-1; a possible D gene is TRBD1 (6 bases). Germline V gene sequence: CDR1 LNHDA, CDR2 SQIVND (reference sequence). Deletions cut 6 bases from V and 0 bases from J, with 14 bases between. This CDR3 has 15 amino acids. CDR3 nucleotide sequence: TGTGCCAGTAGCCTAACAGGGAAGATGAACACTGAAGCTTTCTTT. It encodes CASSLTGKMNTEAFF.

V gene TRBV29-1 combines with J gene TRBJ1-2, with 7 bases lining up with TRBD1. In germline, CDR1 is SQVTM, CDR2 ANQGSEA. The CDR3 is 13 residues long. Trimming took 5 bases from V and 5 from J; bases not matched to a gene: 8. CDR3 residues: CSVSTGTEYGYTF. Written as DNA, the CDR3 is TGCAGCGTTTCGACAGGGACGGAATATGGCTACACCTTC. The full variable domain, completed using reference TRBV29-1 and TRBJ1-2, is SAVISQKPSRDICQRGTSLTIQCQVDSQVTMMFWYRQQPGQSLTLIATANQGSEATYESGFVIDKFPISRPNLTFSTLTVSNMSPEDSSIYLCSVSTGTEYGYTFGSGTRLTVV.

The chain employs TRBV9 and TRBJ1-1, with D perhaps TRBD1 (6 bases). Germline CDR1 reads SGDLS; CDR2 reads YYNGEE. There are 16 residues in the CDR3. Trimming cost V 4 bases and J 3 bases, with 19 bases left between them. This CDR3 is CASSSTTQGGDTEAFF. The DNA of the CDR3 is TGTGCCAGCAGCAGCACTACACAGGGAGGGGACACTGAAGCTTTCTTT.

This clone was observed once. The chain couples TRBV11-1 to TRBJ1-6, with D perhaps matching TRBD1 (5 bases). CDR1 and CDR2 from the germline V gene are SGHAT and FQDESV (reference sequence). Between the trimmed V and J ends, which lost 3 bases and 8 bases, there was a span of 11 bases. The CDR3 spans 14 residues. CDR3 loop: CASSLVEGDSPLHF. The CDR3 nucleotides are TGTGCCAGCAGCTTGGTCGAAGGGGATTCACCCCTCCACTTT.

The chain carries TRBV3-1 (or the pseudogene TRBV3-2) and TRBJ2-7, with D possibly being TRBD1 (6 bases). CDR1 and CDR2 (germline): LGHDT, YNNKEL (reference sequence). The V gene lost 3 bases and the J gene lost 7 bases, with 10 bases spanning the gap. This CDR3 has 12 residues. This chain's CDR3 is CASSQGALEQYF. In DNA, the CDR3 is TGTGCCAGCAGCCAGGGGGCCTTGGAGCAGTACTTC.

This chain connects TRBV19 to TRBJ1-5; the match to TRBD1 covers 9 bases. The trim removed 1 base at V and 2 bases at J, leaving 0 bases unmatched. The CDR3 runs 15 residues. Germline V lookup: CDR1 LNHDA, CDR2 SQIVND (reference sequence). The CDR3 nucleotides are TGTGCCAGTAGTATAGGGACAGGGGGCAATCAGCCCCAGCATTTT. It is translated as CASSIGTGGNQPQHF.

The chain is built from TRBV5-1 and TRBJ2-2; 7 bases agree with TRBD2. Per germline, CDR1 SGHRS and CDR2 YFSETQ. J gave up 6 bases and V 0 bases, and 8 bases lay outside the gene matches. CDR3 size: 16 residues. CDR3 in amino acids: CASSLEAGRVAGELFF. The CDR3 DNA is TGCGCCAGCAGCTTGGAGGCAGGGAGGGTGGCCGGGGAGCTGTTTTTT.

This clone was counted once. Mismatch with germline at one junction end may stem from a read error. The CDR3 coding sequence is TGCGCCGGCAGCGACGGACTAGCGGGGGGGCCGGACGAGCAGTACTTC. This codes for CAGSDGLAGGPDEQYF. The V gene is TRBV10-2, the J gene TRBJ2-7, with 15 bases fitting TRBD2. The CDR3 covers 16 residues. CDR1 is WSHSY, CDR2 SAAADI, per germline.

This clone was observed a handful of times. The chain employs TRBV1 and TRBJ1-5; the D call in the table, TRBD1, was not verified against the DNA. TRBV1 is a pseudogene segment. The CDR3 has 19 residues. CDR3 bases: TGCACCAGCAGCCAAGATGTTAGGCGCCGGCCAGGGGCCAATCAGCCCCAGCATTTT. This gives the protein CTSSQDVRRRPGANQPQHF.

This sequence joins TRBV19 and TRBJ1-4; D call uncertain. The germline V and J ends were trimmed by 1 base and 8 bases, with 14 bases remaining between them. This CDR3 comprises 15 residues. Germline CDR1 reads LNHDA; CDR2 reads SQIVND (reference sequence). CDR3 amino acids: CASSIVSRTGEKLFF. The CDR3 DNA reads as TGTGCCAGTAGTATAGTTTCCAGGACTGGCGAAAAACTGTTTTTT.

The chain employs TRBV20-1 and TRBJ2-5; 8 nucleotides match TRBD2. V lost 3 bases and J lost 4; bases outside the gene matches: 7. The CDR3 loop spans 14 amino acids. Germline assignment: CDR1 DFQATT and CDR2 SNEGSKA (reference sequence). The DNA for the CDR3 is TGCAGTGCTAGTAACGGACTAGCTTCAGAGACCCAGTACTTC. This sequence encodes CSASNGLASETQYF.

The chain joins TRBV9 to TRBJ2-2; a weak D match, TRBD2 (6 bases). Germline V gene data show CDR1 as SGDLS and CDR2 as YYNGEE. The CDR3 spans 15 residues. The V end lost 0 bases, the J end lost 5 bases, and 11 bases lay between the germline ends. This CDR3 reads CASSVGGAGTGELFF. CDR3 DNA sequence: TGTGCCAGCAGCGTAGGTGGGGCGGGGACCGGGGAGCTGTTTTTT.

A single count supports this clone. V and J are TRBV4-2 and TRBJ1-4; possibly TRBD1 for D (5 bases). The CDR3 spans 16 residues. Germline CDR1 and CDR2: LGHNA and YNFKEQ. V lost 0 bases to trimming and J lost 2 bases, with 10 bases between them. The CDR3 nucleotides read TGTGCCAGCAGCCAAGATCCCAGGGCGACTAATGAAAAACTGTTTTTT. Translating gives CASSQDPRATNEKLFF.

CDR3 region: CASSIDTSGLQETQYF. CDR3 coding DNA: TGTGCCAGTAGTATAGACACTAGCGGGCTACAAGAGACCCAGTACTTC. This chain connects TRBV19 to TRBJ2-5, with 9 bases aligning to TRBD2. The ends lost 0 bases at V and 2 bases at J; junction bases unmatched: 4. This CDR3 is built from 16 residues. Germline values: CDR1 LNHDA, CDR2 SQIVND (reference sequence). The full variable domain, with the rest looked up from reference TRBV19 and TRBJ2-5, is DGGITQSPKYLFRKEGQNVTLSCEQNLNHDAMYWYRQDPGQGLRLIYYSQIVNDFQKGDIAEGYSVSREKKESFPLTVTSAQKNPTAFYLCASSIDTSGLQETQYFGPGTRLLVL.

This chain connects TRBV5-1 to TRBJ1-1, with D possibly matching TRBD1 (5 bases). The V gene's germline CDR1 is SGHRS and CDR2 YFSETQ. Trimming stripped 0 bases from V and 3 bases from J, with 12 bases between. The CDR3 covers 15 residues. The CDR3 reads CASSLEGWGDTEAFF. The CDR3 DNA is TGCGCCAGCAGCTTGGAAGGCTGGGGGGACACTGAAGCTTTCTTT.